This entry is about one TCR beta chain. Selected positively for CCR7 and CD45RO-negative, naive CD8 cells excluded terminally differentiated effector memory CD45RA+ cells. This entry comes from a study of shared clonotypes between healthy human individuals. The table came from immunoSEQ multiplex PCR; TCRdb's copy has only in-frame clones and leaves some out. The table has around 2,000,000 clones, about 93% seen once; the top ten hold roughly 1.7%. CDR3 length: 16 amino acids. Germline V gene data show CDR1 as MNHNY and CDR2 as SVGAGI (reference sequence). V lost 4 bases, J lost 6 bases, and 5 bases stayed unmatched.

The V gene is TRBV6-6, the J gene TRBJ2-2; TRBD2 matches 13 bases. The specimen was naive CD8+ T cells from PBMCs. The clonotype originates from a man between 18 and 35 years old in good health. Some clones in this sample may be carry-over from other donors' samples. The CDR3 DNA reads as TGTGCCAGCAGTTTTACTAGCGGGAGGGCCCCCGGGGAGCTGTTTTTT. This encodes CASSFTSGRAPGELFF.